The rows below give T cell receptor beta chains drawn from one sample of a study of cytotoxic CD8 clonotypes in ibrutinib-treated CLL. This table comes from immunoSEQ multiplex PCR, and its TCRdb copy is limited to in-frame clones, with some not included. The sample records 50,000 or so clones, 70% to 90% being singletons. This material consisted of PBMCs, taken after 24 months of ibrutinib treatment. The receptors derive from a human donor with chronic lymphocytic leukemia. Both conserved end residues are trimmed from each CDR3.

CDR3aa: ATGLAPLQF
j_gene: TRBJ2-1
v_gene: TRBV30

CDR3aa: ASSIGLGQSFG
j_gene: TRBJ1-2
v_gene: TRBV19

CDR3aa: ASRLDRGTTEAF
j_gene: TRBJ1-1
v_gene: TRBV7-8

CDR3aa: ASSNRQGADEQY
j_gene: TRBJ2-7
v_gene: TRBV6-6

CDR3aa: ASSLAGGDYEQY
j_gene: TRBJ2-7
v_gene: TRBV2

CDR3aa: ASSQPWERGELF
j_gene: TRBJ2-2
v_gene: TRBV4-1

CDR3aa: SVGRAGGSRETQY
j_gene: TRBJ2-5
v_gene: TRBV29-1

CDR3aa: ASSQGPGPEGNTEAF
j_gene: TRBJ1-1
v_gene: TRBV4-3

CDR3aa: ASSQDATQGPEEKLF
j_gene: TRBJ1-4
v_gene: TRBV4-1

CDR3aa: ASSLLGSSYNEQF
j_gene: TRBJ2-1
v_gene: TRBV5-4